The 26 T cell receptor beta chains below come from one sample, sequenced in a study of T cells in Graves' hyperthyroidism and ophthalmopathy. TCR beta CDR3 regions were amplified from RNA transcripts. During a first-round RT-PCR of the TCR CDR3, the HTBI primer set was used. Using its own MiXCR run on the multiplex PCR reads, TCRdb lists one record per CDR3 protein. The table records a few hundred thousand distinct CDR3 sequences, around 45% of them present only once. Sequenced input: peripheral blood or thyroid tissue (not recorded which). These receptors all come from a woman aged 18-29 years with Graves' hyperthyroidism.

CDR3: CSVLPGQGRRETQYF. In nucleotides, the CDR3 is TGCAGCGTTCTGCCGGGACAGGGGCGCAGGGAGACCCAGTACTTC. The chain uses TRBV29-1 and TRBJ2-5; 10 bases line up with TRBD1. V lost 5 bases and J lost 5; bases outside the gene matches: 11. Germline assignment: CDR1 SQVTM and CDR2 ANQGSEA. The CDR3 has 15 amino acids.

This sequence joins TRBV6-5 and TRBJ1-5; D is unresolved. The CDR3 has 15 amino acids. Germline V gene data show CDR1 as MNHEY and CDR2 as SVGAGI. With 4 bases removed from V and 5 bases from J, the gap between germline ends came to 15 bases. This CDR3 is CASSLYPASDQPQHF. The CDR3 nucleotides read TGTGCCAGCAGTTTATATCCGGCCAGCGATCAGCCCCAGCATTTT.

This chain uses TRBV25-1 with TRBJ1-2; 8 nucleotides align to TRBD1. V was pared by 5 bases and J by 4 bases, with 6 bases of the junction left unmatched. The CDR3 is made up of 14 amino acids. Germline loops: CDR1 MGHDK, CDR2 SYGVNS. CDR3 DNA sequence: TGTGCCAGCAGTAACCGGGACAGGTCCTATGGCTACACCTTC. It specifies CASSNRDRSYGYTF.

This clonotype was observed many times. The junction departs from the called germline gene at one end, perhaps through a read error. The chain uses TRBV7-2 and TRBJ1-1; unclear D gene. Germline assignment: CDR1 SGHTA and CDR2 FQGNSA. This CDR3 is 12 amino acids long. For the CDR3, the DNA is TGCGCCAGCAGCACCGAAGGCCAAGAAGCTTTCTTT. Protein: CASSTEGQEAFF.

This clonotype was seen many times. This CDR3 reads CATSENPGHKLFF. As DNA, the CDR3 is TGTGCCACCAGTGAGAACCCGGGACACAAGCTGTTTTTT. This chain connects TRBV24-1 to TRBJ2-2; possibly TRBD1 for D (6 bases). V lost 4 bases, J lost 12 bases, and 14 bases lay in between. CDR1 KGHDR and CDR2 SFDVKD come from the germline V gene. The CDR3 totals 13 residues.

The rearrangement links TRBV20-1 to TRBJ1-5; the D gene is possibly TRBD1 (6 bases). The V gene lost 4 bases and the J gene lost 5 bases, with 21 bases spanning the gap. This CDR3 has 16 amino acids. Germline V CDR1 and CDR2: DFQATT, SNEGSKA (reference sequence). The CDR3 protein is CSATPGGPRGDQPQHF. The CDR3 coding sequence is TGCAGTGCTACCCCCGGGGGGCCGAGGGGGGATCAGCCCCAGCATTTT.

Turning to this clonotype: Given a much more abundant clone one base away, this may be a read error. V gene TRBV7-9 combines with J gene TRBJ2-5; D gene ambiguous. This CDR3 is 12 amino acids long. Germline V gives CDR1 SEHNR, CDR2 FQNEAQ (reference sequence). The CDR3 DNA is TGTGCCAGCAGCTTTTCCCAAGGGACCCAGTACTTC. Amino acids: CASSFSQGTQYF. The complete variable domain, with remaining parts taken from reference TRBV7-9 and TRBJ2-5, reads DTGVSQNPRHKITKRGQNVTFRCDPISEHNRLYWYRQTLGQGPEFLTYFQNEAQLEKSRLLSDRFSAERPKGSFSTLEIQRTEQGDSAMYLCASSFSQGTQYFGPGTRLLVL.

This clonotype was seen only a few times. The chain combines TRBV19 with TRBJ2-7, with D uncertain. V dropped 5 bases and J dropped 6 bases, with 20 bases sitting between them. The CDR3 spans 15 residues. The germline CDR1 and CDR2 sequences are LNHDA and SQIVND (reference sequence). Here the CDR3 reads CASSPRASPMGEQYF. The CDR3 DNA sequence: TGTGCCAGTAGTCCCCGCGCCAGCCCGATGGGCGAGCAGTACTTC.

This clonotype was seen more than once but under ten times. The chain combines TRBV2 with TRBJ1-5; 10 bases match TRBD1. CDR3 length: 16 amino acids. In germline, CDR1 is SNHLY, CDR2 FYNNEI. V gave up 4 bases and J gave up 6 bases; unmatched junction bases: 9. Here the CDR3 reads CASSGLDRGLFQPQHF. The CDR3 nucleotides read TGTGCCAGCAGTGGCCTAGACAGGGGGCTCTTTCAGCCCCAGCATTTT. Supplemented by reference TRBV2 and TRBJ1-5, the full variable domain reads EPEVTQTPSHQVTQMGQEVILRCVPISNHLYFYWYRQILGQKVEFLVSFYNNEISEKSEIFDDQFSVERPDGSNFTLKIRSTKLEDSAMYFCASSGLDRGLFQPQHFGDGTRLSIL.

This clonotype was detected a few times. The rearrangement joins TRBV9 to TRBJ2-5; the D is unclear. The germline V gene has CDR1 SGDLS and CDR2 YYNGEE. V lost 4 bases and J lost 3, with 7 bases in between. The CDR3 spans 12 residues. CDR3 loop: CASSHQEETQYF. The CDR3 coding sequence is TGTGCCAGCAGCCATCAAGAAGAGACCCAGTACTTC.

This clonotype was seen ten or more times. The chain links TRBV5-1 to TRBJ2-7; the D gene could be TRBD1 or TRBD2 (5 bases each). V lost 7 bases to trimming and J lost 6 bases, with 11 bases between them. The CDR3 contains 11 residues. Germline V CDR1 and CDR2: SGHRS, YFSETQ. CDR3 coding DNA: TGCGCCAGCTCCACGGGGACCGAGCAGTACTTC. Residues: CASSTGTEQYF.

DNA of the CDR3: TGTGCCAGCAGTTATATGGAGGGGTCAAATTCACCCCTCCACTTT. Translation gives CASSYMEGSNSPLHF. The rearrangement joins TRBV25-1 to TRBJ1-6; maybe TRBD1 (5 bases). The V and J ends lost 5 bases and 7 bases respectively, with 15 bases between them. The CDR3 totals 15 residues. Germline V gene lookup returns CDR1 MGHDK and CDR2 SYGVNS.

Details on this clonotype: The junction shows a germline mismatch at one end, possibly a read error. The V and J genes are TRBV25-1 and TRBJ1-2, with unresolved D. From germline, CDR1 is MGHDK and CDR2 SYGVNS. The CDR3 runs 15 residues. The CDR3: CATSVPPRGNYGYTF. DNA for the CDR3: TGTGCCACCAGTGTCCCCCCCCGGGGTAACTATGGCTACACCTTC.

This clonotype was recorded at least ten times. V usage is TRBV29-1 and J usage is TRBJ2-7, with D possibly being TRBD2 (6 bases). CDR1 SQVTM and CDR2 ANQGSEA come from the germline V gene. The CDR3 spans 14 residues. Trimming pared 1 base from V and 0 bases from J, leaving 10 bases between. The CDR3 protein is CSVEVSGLSYEQYF. The CDR3 DNA reads TGCAGCGTTGAAGTTAGCGGCCTCTCCTACGAGCAGTACTTC.

This clonotype was counted a few times. This CDR3 reads CAISGQYF. CDR3 in DNA: TGTGCCATCAGTGGGCAGTACTTC. The J gene is TRBJ2-7, the V gene TRBV10-3; D gene unclear. V lost 4 bases, J lost 9 bases, and 1 base lay in between. The CDR3 is 8 amino acids. Germline V gene sequence: CDR1 ENHRY, CDR2 SYGVKD.

This clonotype was seen more than once but under ten times. This chain connects TRBV20-1 to TRBJ1-2; no reliable D call. Germline V gene sequence: CDR1 DFQATT, CDR2 SNEGSKA (reference sequence). Trimming pared 0 bases from V and 8 bases from J, leaving 7 bases between. CDR3 length equals 11 residues. CDR3 amino acids: CSARDGEGYTF. CDR3 DNA: TGCAGTGCTAGAGACGGAGAGGGCTACACCTTC.

V usage is TRBV15 and J usage is TRBJ2-7; tentative D call: TRBD1 (6 bases). Trimming left V 3 bases short and J 3 bases short, with 9 bases between. Per the germline V gene, CDR1 is LNHNV and CDR2 is YYDKDF (reference sequence). This CDR3 contains 13 residues. In DNA form, the CDR3 reads TGTGCCACCAGCAGTGGACAGCGCTACGAGCAGTACTTC. It codes for CATSSGQRYEQYF.

This clonotype was seen at least ten times. This chain connects TRBV10-3 to TRBJ1-2; D gene uncertain. Looked up from germline, CDR1 is ENHRY and CDR2 is SYGVKD. Trimming took off 7 bases at V and 6 bases at J, with 21 bases between the two ends. There are 15 residues in the CDR3. The DNA of the CDR3 is TGTGCCATCAAGTTACCGGCAGGCCCTTGGGATGGCTACACCTTC. Its protein product is CAIKLPAGPWDGYTF.

This clonotype occurred once. The chain joins TRBV12-3 or TRBV12-4 to TRBJ2-5; the match to TRBD2 covers 8 bases. TRBJ2-7 matches the DNA end more closely, so the J call is doubtful. The CDR3 extends over 13 amino acids. The CDR3 loop reads CASSFKRETEQYF. The CDR3, as DNA: TGTGCCAGCAGTTTCAAGCGGGAGACCGAGCAGTACTTC.

In nucleotides, the CDR3 is TGCAGTGCAAGGGACAGGACTAATGAAAAACTGTTTTTT. Amino acids: CSARDRTNEKLFF. The gene calls are TRBV20-1 and TRBJ1-4; 8 bases fit TRBD1. The junction had 2 bases not matched to a gene; V was cut back by 6 bases and J by 2 bases. The CDR3 has 13 residues. Germline V gene data show CDR1 as DFQATT and CDR2 as SNEGSKA (reference sequence).

DNA of the CDR3: TGCAGCATTTCCTCAGGGGATGGGGAGACCCAGTACTTC. The encoded protein is CSISSGDGETQYF. The chain is built from TRBV29-1 and TRBJ2-5; D is possibly TRBD1 (6 bases). This CDR3 spans 13 amino acids. Trimming stripped 8 bases from V and 5 bases from J, with 18 bases between. The germline V gene encodes CDR1 SQVTM and CDR2 ANQGSEA.

The rearrangement uses TRBV10-3 and TRBJ2-5; D gene unclear. This CDR3 region has 13 residues. Germline V lookup: CDR1 ENHRY, CDR2 SYGVKD. V shed 10 bases and J shed 1 base, with 13 bases lying between them. Here the CDR3 reads CASTDGSQETQYF. CDR3 bases: TGTGCCAGTACTGACGGTTCCCAAGAGACCCAGTACTTC.

This clonotype was seen only once. The gene calls are TRBV25-1 and TRBJ1-2; the D gene is possibly TRBD1 (5 bases). Germline CDR1 and CDR2: MGHDK and SYGVNS. The V gene lost 7 bases and the J gene lost 6 bases, with 15 bases spanning the gap. The CDR3 has 13 amino acids. CDR3 amino acids: CASTQGWGDGYTF. In nucleotides, the CDR3 is TGTGCCAGCACCCAAGGTTGGGGGGATGGCTACACCTTC.

This clonotype has a count of ten or more. This chain links TRBV20-1 with TRBJ1-2; tentative D call: TRBD1 (6 bases). The CDR3 length is 14 residues. Germline CDR1 reads DFQATT; CDR2 reads SNEGSKA (reference sequence). The ends were cut back, 2 bases at V and 8 bases at J, with 18 bases in the middle. CDR3 DNA sequence: TGCAGTGCTAGACTTCGCCCCCTAGGACAGGGCTACACCTTC. Translated: CSARLRPLGQGYTF.

This clonotype has a handful of counts. This chain uses TRBV20-1 with TRBJ1-5; the D is unclear. This CDR3 comprises 15 residues. The V and J ends lost 6 bases and 0 bases respectively, with 15 bases between them. Per the germline V gene, CDR1 is DFQATT and CDR2 is SNEGSKA (reference sequence). CDR3 loop: CSAATATSSNQPQHF. The CDR3 nucleotides read TGCAGTGCCGCAACTGCCACCAGTAGCAATCAGCCCCAGCATTTT.

The chain links TRBV20-1 to TRBJ1-5; D is perhaps TRBD1 (5 bases). CDR1 is DFQATT and CDR2 is SNEGSKA in the germline V gene (reference sequence). This CDR3 comprises 15 residues. Trimming shortened V by 1 base and J by 5 bases, and 15 bases separated the two germline ends. The CDR3 loop reads CSARARAGNYQPQHF. The CDR3 nucleotides read TGCAGTGCTAGAGCCCGGGCAGGGAATTATCAGCCCCAGCATTTT.